By share, the clone carrying this T cell receptor (beta chain) counts as medium-sized (0.01 to 0.1%). J was trimmed by 6 bases and V by 4 bases; bases with no gene match: 4. This CDR3 spans 14 amino acids. This specimen comes from a study of HIV-infected children after antiretroviral therapy interruption. Unique molecular identifiers were included in an RNA-based 3' RACE TCR library. TCRdb re-derived calls from the 3' RACE reads in MiXCR, one entry per CDR3 protein. There are around 16,000 distinct CDR3 sequences in the sample; approximately 3.6% occur only once, and less than 6% lies in the top ten. The sample's treatment: PENTA 11 planned treatment interruption arm or continuous ART arm.

The specimen was CD45RA+ CD4+ T cells from PBMCs, collected from a donor given antiretroviral therapy, either interrupted or continuous. The subset was: naive CD4+ CD45RA+ CD45RO- T cells. The clonotype was recovered from a child between 2 and 17 years old with HIV. The gene calls are TRBV12-3 or TRBV12-4 and TRBJ2-3, with 10 bases aligning to TRBD1. The CDR3 here is CASSSRQGADTQYF. The CDR3 DNA sequence: TGTGCCAGCAGTTCCCGACAGGGGGCGGATACGCAGTATTTT.